This TCR beta chain derives from a study of blood T cell repertoires in COVID-19. Study context: The United States, Italy and Spain provided the acute and convalescent COVID-19 samples. In each case, the material was cDNA or gDNA derived from T cells, B-cell-depleted T cells, or PBMCs.

This CDR3 contains 17 residues. The V segment lost 5 bases and the J segment 0 bases; nucleotides outside the gene matches: 10. From germline, CDR1 is MDHEN and CDR2 SYDVKM. Under the authors' procedure: Reference gene primer amplification yielded estimated nucleated cell counts. Measured with immunoSEQ multiplex PCR; TCRdb has only the in-frame clones, and not every one. V, J and clone size are those of that table, while D and trimming were read from the DNA. The table has about 280,000 clones, 85% seen once. Input material: peripheral blood. This TCR was recovered from a man in his fifties with active or convalescent COVID-19. The chain recombines TRBV28 with TRBJ1-1, with TRBD1 matching 9 bases. The CDR3 here is CASSVTQGAGMNTEAFF. The CDR3 DNA reads as TGTGCCAGCAGTGTAACACAGGGGGCTGGGATGAACACTGAAGCTTTCTTT.